Reported below is one T cell receptor (beta chain). Recruitment covered fewer than 25 US areas and drew participants whose ages spanned roughly 18 to 90 years. These data originate in a study of blood T cell repertoires in COVID-19. Overall study: In each case, the material was cDNA or gDNA derived from T cells, B-cell-depleted T cells, or PBMCs.

In the original workflow: By means of reference gene primer amplification, nucleated cell counts were estimated. Sequencing used immunoSEQ multiplex PCR; TCRdb keeps in-frame clones, though not all of them. V and J calls and clone size are copied from that table; D and trimming were computed from the DNA. The table includes 200,000 to 250,000 clones, less than 85% detected once. The CDR3 loop spans 14 amino acids. Germline assignment: CDR1 LGHDT and CDR2 YNNKEL (reference sequence). V lost 0 bases and J lost 5, with 10 bases in between. Sequencing was performed on PBMCs or T cells enriched from blood (not recorded which). The J gene is TRBJ1-2, the V gene TRBV3-1 (or the pseudogene TRBV3-2); unclear D gene. This receptor was taken from a man aged 60 to 75 who had recovered from COVID-19. The DNA for the CDR3 is TGTGCCAGCAGCCAAGATCGCGGAAGTTATGGCTACACCTTC. It is translated as CASSQDRGSYGYTF.